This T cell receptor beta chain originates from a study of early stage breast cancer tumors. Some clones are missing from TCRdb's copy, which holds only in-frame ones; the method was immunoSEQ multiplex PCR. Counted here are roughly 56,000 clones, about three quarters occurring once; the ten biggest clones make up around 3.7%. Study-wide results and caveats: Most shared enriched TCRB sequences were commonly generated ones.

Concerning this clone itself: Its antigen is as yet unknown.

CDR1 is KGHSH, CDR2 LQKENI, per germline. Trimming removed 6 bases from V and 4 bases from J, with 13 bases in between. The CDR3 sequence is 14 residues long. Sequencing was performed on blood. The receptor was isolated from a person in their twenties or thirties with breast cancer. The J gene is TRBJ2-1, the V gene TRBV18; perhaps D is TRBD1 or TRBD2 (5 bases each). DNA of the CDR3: TGTGCCAGCTCTCCGGGACGAGCTTACAATGAGCAGTTCTTC. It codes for CASSPGRAYNEQFF.